This T cell receptor beta chain was recorded in a study of naive and memory T cell subsets. Overall study findings and caveats: Naive and memory subsets had different power law exponents for TCR abundance. Naive repertoires, especially CD8, held a few larger clonotypes, possibly memory cells re-expressing CD45RA.

Two oligonucleotides, mixed equimolar, formed the beta constant-region primer covering TRBC1 and TRBC2. Nested alpha and beta constant-region primers with the SP2 primer drove four PCR rounds on ligated cDNA. TCRdb itself ran the UMI-ligation and nested PCR reads through MiXCR, one entry per CDR3 protein. The table has tens of thousands of distinct CDR3 sequences, over 9% seen once. Notes on this clonotype: Its cognate antigen is unknown.

The CDR3 has 15 residues. Per the germline V gene, CDR1 is MNHNY and CDR2 is SVGAGI (reference sequence). The germline V and J ends were trimmed by 0 bases and 8 bases, with 13 bases remaining between them. The chain links TRBV6-6 to TRBJ2-2, with D perhaps matching TRBD1 or TRBD2 (5 bases each). The receptor comes from a human donor in good health. Sequencing was carried out using naive CD4+ T cells from blood. In DNA form, the CDR3 reads TGTGCCAGCAGTTACTCGGGGACCGTAGGTGGGGAGCTGTTTTTT. Its translation: CASSYSGTVGGELFF.